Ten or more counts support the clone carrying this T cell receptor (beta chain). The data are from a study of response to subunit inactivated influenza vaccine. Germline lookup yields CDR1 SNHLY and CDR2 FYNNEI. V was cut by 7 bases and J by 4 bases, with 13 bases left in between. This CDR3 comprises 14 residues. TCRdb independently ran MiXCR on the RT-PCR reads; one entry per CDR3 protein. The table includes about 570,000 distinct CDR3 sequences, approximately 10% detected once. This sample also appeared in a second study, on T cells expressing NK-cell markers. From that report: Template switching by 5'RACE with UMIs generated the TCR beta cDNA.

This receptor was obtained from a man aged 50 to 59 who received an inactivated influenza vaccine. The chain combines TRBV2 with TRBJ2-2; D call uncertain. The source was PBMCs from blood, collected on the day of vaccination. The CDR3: CASTPEPATGELFF. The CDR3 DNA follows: TGTGCCAGCACCCCGGAGCCTGCCACCGGGGAGCTGTTTTTT.